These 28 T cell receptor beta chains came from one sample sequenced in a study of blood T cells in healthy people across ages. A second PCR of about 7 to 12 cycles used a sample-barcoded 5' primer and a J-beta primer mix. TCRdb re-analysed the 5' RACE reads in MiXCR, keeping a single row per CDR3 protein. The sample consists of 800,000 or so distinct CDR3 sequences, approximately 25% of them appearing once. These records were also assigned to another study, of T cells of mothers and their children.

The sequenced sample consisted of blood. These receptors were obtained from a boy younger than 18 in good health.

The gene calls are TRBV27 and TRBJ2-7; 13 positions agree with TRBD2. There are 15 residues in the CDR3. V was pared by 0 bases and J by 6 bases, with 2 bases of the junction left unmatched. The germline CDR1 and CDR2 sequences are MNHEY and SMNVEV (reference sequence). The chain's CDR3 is CASSLSTSGGTEQYF. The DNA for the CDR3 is TGTGCCAGCAGTTTATCGACTAGCGGGGGGACCGAGCAGTACTTC.

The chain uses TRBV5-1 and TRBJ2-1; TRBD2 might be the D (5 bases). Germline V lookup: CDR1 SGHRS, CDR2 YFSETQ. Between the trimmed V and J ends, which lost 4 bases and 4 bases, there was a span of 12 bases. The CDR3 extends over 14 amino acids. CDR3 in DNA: TGCGCCAGCAGCCCCCAAGCGGCGTACAATGAGCAGTTCTTC. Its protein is CASSPQAAYNEQFF.

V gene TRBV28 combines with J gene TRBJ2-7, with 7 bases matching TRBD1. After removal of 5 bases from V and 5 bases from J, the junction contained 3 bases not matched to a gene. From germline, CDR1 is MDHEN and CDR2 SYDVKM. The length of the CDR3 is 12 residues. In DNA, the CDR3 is TGTGCCAGCAGTGAGACAGGGAACGAGCAGTACTTC. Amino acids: CASSETGNEQYF.

CDR3 protein: CASSVDNQPQHF. CDR3 nucleotides: TGTGCCAGCAGTGTTGACAATCAGCCCCAGCATTTT. The chain couples TRBV2 to TRBJ1-5, with D unresolved. The CDR3 runs to 12 residues. Germline V gives CDR1 SNHLY, CDR2 FYNNEI. Trimming cost V 4 bases and J 3 bases, with 4 bases left between them.

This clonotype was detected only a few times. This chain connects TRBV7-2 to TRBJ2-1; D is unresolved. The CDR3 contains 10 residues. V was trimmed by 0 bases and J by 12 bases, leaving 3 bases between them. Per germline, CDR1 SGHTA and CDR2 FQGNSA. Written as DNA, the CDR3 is TGTGCCAGCAGCTTAGCGGGGCAGTTCTTC. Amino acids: CASSLAGQFF.

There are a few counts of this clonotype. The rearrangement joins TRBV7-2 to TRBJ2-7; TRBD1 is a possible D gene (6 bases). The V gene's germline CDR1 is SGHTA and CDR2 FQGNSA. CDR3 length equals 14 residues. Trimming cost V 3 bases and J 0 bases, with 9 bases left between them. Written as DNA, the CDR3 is TGTGCCAGCAGCTTCGGGGACATCTCCTACGAGCAGTACTTC. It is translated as CASSFGDISYEQYF.

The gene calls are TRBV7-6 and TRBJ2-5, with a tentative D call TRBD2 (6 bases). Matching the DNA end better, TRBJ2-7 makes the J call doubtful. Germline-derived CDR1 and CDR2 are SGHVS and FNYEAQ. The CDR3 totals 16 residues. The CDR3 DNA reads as TGTGCCAGCAGCTTAGAAGGAGGTAGCGGTCCCTACGAGCAGTACTTC. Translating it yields CASSLEGGSGPYEQYF.

The CDR3 nucleotides are TGTGCCAGTAGCCAAGGACTCTCGAAGGACACTGAAGCTTTCTTT. It specifies CASSQGLSKDTEAFF. The chain links TRBV19 to TRBJ1-1; D is unresolved. Germline assignment: CDR1 LNHDA and CDR2 SQIVND (reference sequence). The CDR3 has 15 amino acids. V was cut by 6 bases and J by 3 bases, with 17 bases left in between.

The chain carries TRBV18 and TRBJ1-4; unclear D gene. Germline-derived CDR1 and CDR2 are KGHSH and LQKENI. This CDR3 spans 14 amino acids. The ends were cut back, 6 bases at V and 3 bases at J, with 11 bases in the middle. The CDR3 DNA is TGTGCCAGCTCGCCGGGATGGTCTAATGAAAAACTGTTTTTT. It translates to CASSPGWSNEKLFF.

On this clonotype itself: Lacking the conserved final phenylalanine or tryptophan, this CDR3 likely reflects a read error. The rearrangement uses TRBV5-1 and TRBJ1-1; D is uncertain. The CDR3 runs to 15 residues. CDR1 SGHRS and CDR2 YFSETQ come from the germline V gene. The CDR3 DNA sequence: TGCGCTAGCAGCTTGGAGGGAAGGAGCGACACTGAAGCTTTCCTT. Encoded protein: CASSLEGRSDTEAFL.

Here the CDR3 reads CASSPEPSDTQYF. The CDR3 region has the DNA TGTGCCAGCTCACCAGAACCGAGTGATACGCAGTATTTT. The rearrangement links TRBV18 to TRBJ2-3; no definite D call. Germline-derived CDR1 and CDR2 are KGHSH and LQKENI. This CDR3 is built from 13 residues. Trimming removed 2 bases from V and 6 bases from J, with 9 bases in between.

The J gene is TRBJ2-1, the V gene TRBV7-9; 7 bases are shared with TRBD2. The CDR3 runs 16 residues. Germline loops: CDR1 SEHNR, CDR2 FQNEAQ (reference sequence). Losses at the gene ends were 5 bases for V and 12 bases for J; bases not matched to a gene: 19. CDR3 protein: CASSIDPAGYNELQFF. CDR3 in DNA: TGTGCCAGCAGCATTGATCCAGCGGGATACAATGAGTTGCAGTTCTTC. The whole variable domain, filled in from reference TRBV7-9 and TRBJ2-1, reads DTGVSQNPRHKITKRGQNVTFRCDPISEHNRLYWYRQTLGQGPEFLTYFQNEAQLEKSRLLSDRFSAERPKGSFSTLEIQRTEQGDSAMYLCASSIDPAGYNELQFFGPGTRLTVL.

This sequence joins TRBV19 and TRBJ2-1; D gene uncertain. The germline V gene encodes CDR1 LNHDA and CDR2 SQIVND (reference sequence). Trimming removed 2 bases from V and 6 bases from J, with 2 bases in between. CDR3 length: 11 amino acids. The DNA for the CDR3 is TGTGCCAGTAGTATATTCAATGAGCAGTTCTTC. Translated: CASSIFNEQFF.

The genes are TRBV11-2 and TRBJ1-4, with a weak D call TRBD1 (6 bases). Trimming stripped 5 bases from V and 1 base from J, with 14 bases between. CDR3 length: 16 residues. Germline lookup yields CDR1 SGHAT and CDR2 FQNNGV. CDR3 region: CASSGGRLGTNEKLFF. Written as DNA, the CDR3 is TGTGCCAGCAGCGGGGGCAGGCTAGGAACTAATGAAAAACTGTTTTTT.

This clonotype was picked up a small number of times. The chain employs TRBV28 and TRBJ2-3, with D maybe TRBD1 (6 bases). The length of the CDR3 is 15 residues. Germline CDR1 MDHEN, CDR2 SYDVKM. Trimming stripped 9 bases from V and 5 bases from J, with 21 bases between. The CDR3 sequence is CASYPQGPVGDTQYF. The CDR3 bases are TGTGCCAGTTACCCCCAGGGGCCAGTTGGAGATACGCAGTATTTT.

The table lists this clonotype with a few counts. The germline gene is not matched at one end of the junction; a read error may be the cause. This CDR3 is CSARTPVEEARPGTDTQYF. CDR3 bases: TGCAGTGCTAGAACCCCGGTGGAGGAGGCCCGACCTGGCACAGATACGCAGTACTTT. This chain links TRBV20-1 with TRBJ2-3; a possible D gene is TRBD2 (5 bases). The CDR3 length is 19 residues. CDR1 and CDR2 from the germline V gene are DFQATT and SNEGSKA (reference sequence).

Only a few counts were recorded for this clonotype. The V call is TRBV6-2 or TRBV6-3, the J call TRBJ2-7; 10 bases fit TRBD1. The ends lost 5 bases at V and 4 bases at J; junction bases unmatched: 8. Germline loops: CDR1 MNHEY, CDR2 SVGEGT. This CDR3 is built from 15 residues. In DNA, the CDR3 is TGTGCCAGCAGTACCGGGACAGGGGTCTTATACGAGCAGTACTTC. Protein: CASSTGTGVLYEQYF.

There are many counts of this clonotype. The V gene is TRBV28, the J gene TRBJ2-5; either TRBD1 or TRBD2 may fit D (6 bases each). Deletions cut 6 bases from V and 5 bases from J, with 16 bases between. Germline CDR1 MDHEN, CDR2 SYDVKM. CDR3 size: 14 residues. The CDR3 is CASREGGLEETQYF. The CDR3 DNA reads TGTGCCAGCAGAGAGGGGGGTCTGGAGGAGACCCAGTACTTC.

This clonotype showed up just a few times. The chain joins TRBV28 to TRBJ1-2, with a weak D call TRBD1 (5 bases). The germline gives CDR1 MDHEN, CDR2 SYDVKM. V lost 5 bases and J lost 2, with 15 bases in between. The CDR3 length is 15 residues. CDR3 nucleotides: TGTGCCAGCAGTCCCCTCGCGGGACCAAACTATGGCTACACCTTC. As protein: CASSPLAGPNYGYTF.

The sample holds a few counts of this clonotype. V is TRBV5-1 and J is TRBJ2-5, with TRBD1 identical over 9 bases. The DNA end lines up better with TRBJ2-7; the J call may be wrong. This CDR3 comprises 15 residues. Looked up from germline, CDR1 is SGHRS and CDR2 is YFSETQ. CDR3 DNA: TGCGCCAGCAGACCCGGGACAGGGTCCCTCTACGAGCAGTACTTC. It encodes CASRPGTGSLYEQYF.

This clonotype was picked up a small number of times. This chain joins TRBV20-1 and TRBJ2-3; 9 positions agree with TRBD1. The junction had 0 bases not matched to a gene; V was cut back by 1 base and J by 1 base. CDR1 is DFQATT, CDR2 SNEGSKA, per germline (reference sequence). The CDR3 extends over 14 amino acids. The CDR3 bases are TGCAGTGCTAGAGGGACAGGGGGCACAGATACGCAGTATTTT. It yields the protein CSARGTGGTDTQYF.

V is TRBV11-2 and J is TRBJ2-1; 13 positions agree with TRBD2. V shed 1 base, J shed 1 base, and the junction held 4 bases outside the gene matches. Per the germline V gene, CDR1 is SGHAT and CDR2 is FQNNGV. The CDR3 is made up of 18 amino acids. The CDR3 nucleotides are TGTGCCAGCAGCTTAGGGACTAGCGGGAGTCGATCCTACAATGAGCAGTTCTTC. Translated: CASSLGTSGSRSYNEQFF.

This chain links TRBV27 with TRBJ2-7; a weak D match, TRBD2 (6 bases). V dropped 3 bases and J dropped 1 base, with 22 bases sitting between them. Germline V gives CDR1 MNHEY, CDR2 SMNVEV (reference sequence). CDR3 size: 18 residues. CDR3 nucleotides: TGTGCCAGCAGTTTCCGTTTCGGCCTGTCTAGCGCATCCTACGAGCAGTACTTC. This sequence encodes CASSFRFGLSSASYEQYF.

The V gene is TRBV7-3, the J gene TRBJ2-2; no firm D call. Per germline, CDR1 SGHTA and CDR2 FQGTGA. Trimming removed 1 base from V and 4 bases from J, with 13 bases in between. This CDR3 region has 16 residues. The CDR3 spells CASSLNPSRVTGELFF. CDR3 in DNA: TGTGCCAGCAGCTTAAACCCGTCTAGGGTCACCGGGGAGCTGTTTTTT.

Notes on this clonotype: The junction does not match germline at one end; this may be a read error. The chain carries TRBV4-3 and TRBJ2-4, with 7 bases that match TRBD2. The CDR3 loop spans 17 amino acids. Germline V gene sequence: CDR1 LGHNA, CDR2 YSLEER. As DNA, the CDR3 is TGCGCCAGCAGCCAAGATTTAAGCGGGGACCCCAAAAACATTCAGCACTTC. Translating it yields CASSQDLSGDPKNIQHF.

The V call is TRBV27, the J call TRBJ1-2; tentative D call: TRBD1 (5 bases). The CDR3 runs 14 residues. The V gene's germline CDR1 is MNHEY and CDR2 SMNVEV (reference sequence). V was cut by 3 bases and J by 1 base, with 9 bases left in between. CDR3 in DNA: TGTGCCAGCAGTTTTACAGGACTTAACTATGGCTACACCTTC. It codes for CASSFTGLNYGYTF.

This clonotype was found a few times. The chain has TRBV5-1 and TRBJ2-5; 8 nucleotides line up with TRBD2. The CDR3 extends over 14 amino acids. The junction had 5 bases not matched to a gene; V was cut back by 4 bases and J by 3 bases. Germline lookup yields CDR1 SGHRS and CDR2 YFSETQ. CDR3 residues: CASSPTSAEETQYF. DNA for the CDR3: TGCGCCAGCAGCCCGACTAGCGCGGAAGAGACCCAGTACTTC.

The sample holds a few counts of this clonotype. Here the CDR3 DNA reads TGCGCCAGCAGCCAAGTGCTAGCGGACAATGAGCAGTTCTTC. Encoded protein: CASSQVLADNEQFF. The chain carries TRBV4-3 and TRBJ2-1; 7 bases map to TRBD2. From germline, CDR1 is LGHNA and CDR2 YSLEER. The V segment lost 1 base and the J segment 5 bases; nucleotides outside the gene matches: 2. This CDR3 is 14 amino acids long.